This TCR beta chain is drawn from a study of T cells after yellow fever vaccination. General study points: Researchers noted that a small share of clonotypes showed up in both CD4 and CD8 compartments. Highly abundant clonotypes carried over from the bulk population could end up in FACS-sorted repertoires as contaminants.

A note on this clonotype: What it binds is unknown.

This CDR3 comprises 13 residues. In germline, CDR1 is MNHEY, CDR2 SVGEGT. V gave up 6 bases and J gave up 4 bases; unmatched junction bases: 3. TCR cDNA, made by 5'RACE template switching, carried an added universal primer site and UMIs. TCRdb itself ran the 5' RACE reads through MiXCR, one entry per CDR3 protein. The sample lists about 580,000 distinct CDR3 sequences, about 15% occurring once. The material was PBMCs, obtained 5 to 6 days after the first yellow fever vaccination. The V and J genes are TRBV6-2 or TRBV6-3 and TRBJ1-5; 7 positions agree with TRBD1. This receptor was obtained from a man aged 18 to 35 who received the YFV17D yellow fever vaccine. CDR3 DNA: TGTGCCAGCAGGATGACAGGGAATCAGCCCCAGCATTTT. Translating it yields CASRMTGNQPQHF.